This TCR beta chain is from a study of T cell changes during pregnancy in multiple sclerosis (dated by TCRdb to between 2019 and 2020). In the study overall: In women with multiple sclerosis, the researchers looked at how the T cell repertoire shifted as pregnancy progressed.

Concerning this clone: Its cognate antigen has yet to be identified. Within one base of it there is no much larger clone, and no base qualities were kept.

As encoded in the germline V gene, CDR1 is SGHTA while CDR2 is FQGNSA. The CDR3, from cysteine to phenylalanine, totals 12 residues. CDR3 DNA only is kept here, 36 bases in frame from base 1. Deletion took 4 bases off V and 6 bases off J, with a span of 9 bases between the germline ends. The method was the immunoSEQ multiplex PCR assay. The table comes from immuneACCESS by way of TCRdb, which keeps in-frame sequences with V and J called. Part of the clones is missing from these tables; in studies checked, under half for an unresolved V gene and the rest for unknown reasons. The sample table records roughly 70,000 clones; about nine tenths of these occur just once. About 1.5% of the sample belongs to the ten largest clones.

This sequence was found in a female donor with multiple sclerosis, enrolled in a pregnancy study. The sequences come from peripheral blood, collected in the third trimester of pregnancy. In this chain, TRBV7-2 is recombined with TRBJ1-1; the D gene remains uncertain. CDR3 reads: CASSSYFAEAFF. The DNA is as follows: TGTGCCAGCAGCTCGTATTTCGCTGAAGCTTTCTTT.